This TCR beta chain derives from a study of blood T cell repertoires in COVID-19. Study-wide context: Acute and convalescent COVID-19 samples came from the United States, Italy and Spain. PBMCs, B-cell-depleted T cells, or T cells were the source of the cDNA or gDNA that made up the material.

CDR1 and CDR2 from the germline V gene are SGHNT and YYREEE (reference sequence). V trimming: 4 bases; J trimming: 5 bases; junction bases outside the gene matches: 11. This CDR3 comprises 15 residues. In this sample, this clone turned up once. Per the original methods: For nucleated cells, counts were estimated from reference gene primer amplification. Libraries were prepared by immunoSEQ multiplex PCR; TCRdb keeps only in-frame clonotypes and omits some of them. That table is the source of V, J and clone size, and D and trimming were worked out from the DNA. This sample yields over 120,000 clones, of which approximately 81% are seen a single time; roughly 8.2% belongs to the top ten.

The TCR originated in a human donor in a cohort sampled during active COVID-19. The V and J genes are TRBV5-4 and TRBJ2-7; 8 bases match TRBD1. Material for sequencing was peripheral blood. The CDR3 DNA sequence: TGTGCCAGCAGCCAAAAACAGGGGGATAGCAACGAGCAGTACTTC. Its protein product is CASSQKQGDSNEQYF. Supplemented by reference TRBV5-4 and TRBJ2-7, the full variable domain reads ETGVTQSPTHLIKTRGQQVTLRCSSQSGHNTVSWYQQALGQGPQFIFQYYREEENGRGNFPPRFSGLQFPNYSSELNVNALELDDSALYLCASSQKQGDSNEQYFGPGTRLTVT.